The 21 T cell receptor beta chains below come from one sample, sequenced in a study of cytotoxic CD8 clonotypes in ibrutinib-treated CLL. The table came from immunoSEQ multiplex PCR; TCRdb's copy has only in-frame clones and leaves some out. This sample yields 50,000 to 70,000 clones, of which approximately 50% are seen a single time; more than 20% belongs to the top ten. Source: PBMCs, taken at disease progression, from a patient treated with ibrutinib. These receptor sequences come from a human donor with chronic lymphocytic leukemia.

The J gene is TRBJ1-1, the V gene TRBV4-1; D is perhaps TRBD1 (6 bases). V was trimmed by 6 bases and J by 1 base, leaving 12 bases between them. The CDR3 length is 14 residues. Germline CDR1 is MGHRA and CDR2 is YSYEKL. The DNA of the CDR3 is TGCGCCAGCAGACCGGGGGCCAGGAACACTGAAGCTTTCTTT. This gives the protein CASRPGARNTEAFF.

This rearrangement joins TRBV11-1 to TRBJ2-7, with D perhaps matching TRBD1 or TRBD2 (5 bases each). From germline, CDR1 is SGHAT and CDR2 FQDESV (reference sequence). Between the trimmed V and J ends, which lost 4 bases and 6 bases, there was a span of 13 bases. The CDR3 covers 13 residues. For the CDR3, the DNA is TGTGCCAGCAGCTCTGGGGGTTGGGGCGAGCAGTACTTC. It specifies CASSSGGWGEQYF.

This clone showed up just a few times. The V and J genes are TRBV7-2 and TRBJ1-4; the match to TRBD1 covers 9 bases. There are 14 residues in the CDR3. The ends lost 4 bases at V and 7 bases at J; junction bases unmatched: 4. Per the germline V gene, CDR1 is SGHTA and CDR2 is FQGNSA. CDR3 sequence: CASSSQGAGEKLFF. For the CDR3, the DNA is TGTGCCAGCAGCTCACAGGGGGCTGGTGAAAAACTGTTTTTT. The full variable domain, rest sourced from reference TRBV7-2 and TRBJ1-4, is GAGVSQSPSNKVTEKGKDVELRCDPISGHTALYWYRQSLGQGLEFLIYFQGNSAPDKSGLPSDRFSAERTGGSVSTLTIQRTQQEDSAVYLCASSSQGAGEKLFFGSGTQLSVL.

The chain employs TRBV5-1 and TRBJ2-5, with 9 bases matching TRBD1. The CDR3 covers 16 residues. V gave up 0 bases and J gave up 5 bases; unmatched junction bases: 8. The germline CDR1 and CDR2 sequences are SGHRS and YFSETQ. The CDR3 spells CASSLEGDRDLETQYF. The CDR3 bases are TGCGCCAGCAGCTTGGAAGGGGACAGGGACCTGGAGACCCAGTACTTC.

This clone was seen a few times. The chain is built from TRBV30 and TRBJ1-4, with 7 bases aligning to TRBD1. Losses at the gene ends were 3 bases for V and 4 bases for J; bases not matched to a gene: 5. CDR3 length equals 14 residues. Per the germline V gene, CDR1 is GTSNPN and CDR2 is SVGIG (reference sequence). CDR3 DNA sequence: TGTGCCTGGAGCTCGGGACAGCTTAATGAAAAACTGTTTTTT. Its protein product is CAWSSGQLNEKLFF.

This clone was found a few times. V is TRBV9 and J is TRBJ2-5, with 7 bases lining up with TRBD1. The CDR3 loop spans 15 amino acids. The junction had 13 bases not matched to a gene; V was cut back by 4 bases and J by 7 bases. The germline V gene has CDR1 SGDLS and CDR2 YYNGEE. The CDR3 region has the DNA TGTGCCAGCAGCCTATGGGGACAGCCTGGTTCGACCCAGTACTTC. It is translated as CASSLWGQPGSTQYF.

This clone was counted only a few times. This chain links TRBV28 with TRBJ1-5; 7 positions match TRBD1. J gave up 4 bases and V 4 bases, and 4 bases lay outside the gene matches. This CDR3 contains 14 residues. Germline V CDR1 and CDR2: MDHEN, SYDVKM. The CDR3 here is CASSSGQNNQPQHF. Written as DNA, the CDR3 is TGTGCCAGCAGTTCGGGACAGAATAATCAGCCCCAGCATTTT.

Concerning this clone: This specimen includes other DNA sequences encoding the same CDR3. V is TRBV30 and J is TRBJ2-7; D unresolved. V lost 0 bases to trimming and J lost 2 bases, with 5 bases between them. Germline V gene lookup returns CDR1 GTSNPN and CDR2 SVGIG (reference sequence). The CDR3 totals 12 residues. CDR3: CAWSVQTYEQYF. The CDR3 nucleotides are TGTGCCTGGAGTGTTCAGACCTACGAGCAGTACTTC.

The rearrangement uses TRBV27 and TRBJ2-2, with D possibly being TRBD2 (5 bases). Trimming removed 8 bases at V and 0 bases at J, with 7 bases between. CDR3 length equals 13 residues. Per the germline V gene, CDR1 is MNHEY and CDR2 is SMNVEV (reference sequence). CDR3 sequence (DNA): TGTGCCAGCTCGGGATCGAACACCGGGGAGCTGTTTTTT. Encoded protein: CASSGSNTGELFF.

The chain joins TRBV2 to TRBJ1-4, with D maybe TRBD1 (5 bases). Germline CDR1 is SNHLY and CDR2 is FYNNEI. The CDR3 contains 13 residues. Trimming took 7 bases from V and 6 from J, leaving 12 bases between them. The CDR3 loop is CASNRDVDEKLFF. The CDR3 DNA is TGTGCCAGCAACCGGGACGTAGATGAAAAACTGTTTTTT.

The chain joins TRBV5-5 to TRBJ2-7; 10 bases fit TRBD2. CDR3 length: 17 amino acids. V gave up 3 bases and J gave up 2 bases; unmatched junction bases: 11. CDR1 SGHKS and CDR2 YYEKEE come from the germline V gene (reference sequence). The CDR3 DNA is TGTGCCAGCAGCTCAAAGCCGGGACTAGCGTCTGCCTACGAGCAGTACTTC. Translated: CASSSKPGLASAYEQYF.

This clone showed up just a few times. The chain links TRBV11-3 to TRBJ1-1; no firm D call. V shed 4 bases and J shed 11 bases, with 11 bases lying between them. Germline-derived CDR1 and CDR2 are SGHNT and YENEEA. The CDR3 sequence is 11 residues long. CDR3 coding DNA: TGTGCCAGCAGCTCCGGAGGGTGGGCTTTCTTT. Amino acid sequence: CASSSGGWAFF.

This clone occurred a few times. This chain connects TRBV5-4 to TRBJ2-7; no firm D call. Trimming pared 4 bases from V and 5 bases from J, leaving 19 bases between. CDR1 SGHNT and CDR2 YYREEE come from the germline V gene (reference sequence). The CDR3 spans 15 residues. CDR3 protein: CASSLDGGIADEQYF. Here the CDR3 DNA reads TGTGCCAGCAGCCTGGATGGTGGGATCGCGGACGAGCAGTACTTC.

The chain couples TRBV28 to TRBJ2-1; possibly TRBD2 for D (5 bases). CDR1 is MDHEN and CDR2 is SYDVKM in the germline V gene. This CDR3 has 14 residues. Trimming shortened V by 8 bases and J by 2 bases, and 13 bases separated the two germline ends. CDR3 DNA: TGTGCCAGCCGTGTGACTACCACCTACAATGAGCAGTTCTTC. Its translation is CASRVTTTYNEQFF.

The CDR3 region has the DNA TGTGCCAGCAGGCAACAGGGGGAGCAGTACTTC. Protein sequence: CASRQQGEQYF. The chain employs TRBV27 and TRBJ2-7; the match to TRBD1 covers 7 bases. Germline CDR1 is MNHEY and CDR2 is SMNVEV (reference sequence). The length of the CDR3 is 11 residues. After removal of 6 bases from V and 7 bases from J, the junction contained 3 bases not matched to a gene.

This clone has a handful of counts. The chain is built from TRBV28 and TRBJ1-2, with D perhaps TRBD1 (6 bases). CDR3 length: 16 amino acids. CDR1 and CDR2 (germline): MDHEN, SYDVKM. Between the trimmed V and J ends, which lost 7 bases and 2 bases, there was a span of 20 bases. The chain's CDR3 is CASTSPERTGNYGYTF. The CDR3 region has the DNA TGTGCCAGCACCAGCCCGGAGCGAACAGGGAACTATGGCTACACCTTC.

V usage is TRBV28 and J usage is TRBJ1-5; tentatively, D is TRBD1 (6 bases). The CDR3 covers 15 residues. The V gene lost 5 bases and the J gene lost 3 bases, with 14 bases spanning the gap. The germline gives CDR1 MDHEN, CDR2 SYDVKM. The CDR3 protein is CASSPRTAHNQPQHF. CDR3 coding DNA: TGTGCCAGCAGTCCGAGGACAGCTCACAATCAGCCCCAGCATTTT.

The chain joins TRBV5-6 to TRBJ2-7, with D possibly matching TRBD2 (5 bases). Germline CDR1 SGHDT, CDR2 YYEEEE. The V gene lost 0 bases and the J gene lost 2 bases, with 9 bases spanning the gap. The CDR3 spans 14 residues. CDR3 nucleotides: TGTGCCAGCAGCTTGGGGACTTGGACCTACGAGCAGTACTTC. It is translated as CASSLGTWTYEQYF.

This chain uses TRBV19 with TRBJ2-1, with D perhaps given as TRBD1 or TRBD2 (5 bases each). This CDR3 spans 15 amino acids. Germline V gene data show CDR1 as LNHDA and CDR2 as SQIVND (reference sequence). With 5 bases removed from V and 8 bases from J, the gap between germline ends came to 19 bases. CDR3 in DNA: TGTGCCAGTAGTCTAAGGGACGCAATAACCTATGAGCAGTTCTTC. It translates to CASSLRDAITYEQFF.

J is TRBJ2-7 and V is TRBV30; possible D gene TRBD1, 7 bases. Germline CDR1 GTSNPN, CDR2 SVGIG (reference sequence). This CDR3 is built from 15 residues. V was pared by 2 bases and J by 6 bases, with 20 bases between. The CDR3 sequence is CAWSSLLRGTGEQYF. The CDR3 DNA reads TGTGCCTGGAGTTCTCTACTCAGGGGGACTGGCGAGCAGTACTTC.

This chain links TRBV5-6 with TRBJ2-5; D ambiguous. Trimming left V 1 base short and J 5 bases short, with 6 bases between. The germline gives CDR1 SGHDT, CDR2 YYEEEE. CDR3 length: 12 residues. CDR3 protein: CASSLSVETQYF. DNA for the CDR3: TGTGCCAGCAGCTTGTCGGTGGAGACCCAGTACTTC.